These 20 T cell receptor beta chains were sequenced from one sample in a study of Graves' ophthalmopathy and Graves' hyperthyroidism. For repertoire sequencing, the TCR beta CDR3 regions were amplified from RNA transcripts. First-round RT-PCR with HTBI primers preceded a second-round multiplex PCR. TCRdb reprocessed the multiplex PCR reads via MiXCR and lists one record per CDR3 protein. The profile covers approximately 700,000 distinct CDR3 sequences, with 40% appearing a single time and 35% to 55% taken by the ten largest. The sequencing sample was made of peripheral blood. Receptors were obtained from an adult man with Graves' ophthalmopathy.

The chain links TRBV27 to TRBJ2-7; TRBD1 aligns across 8 bases. The CDR3 covers 13 residues. Germline-derived CDR1 and CDR2 are MNHEY and SMNVEV (reference sequence). The V segment lost 6 bases and the J segment 4 bases; nucleotides outside the gene matches: 5. CDR3 sequence reads: CASRTGTGYEQYF. The CDR3 nucleotides are TGTGCCAGCAGAACCGGGACAGGATACGAGCAGTACTTC.

V and J are TRBV5-1 and TRBJ2-6; tentative D call: TRBD2 (6 bases). CDR1 and CDR2 (germline): SGHRS, YFSETQ. This CDR3 has 19 residues. V gave up 5 bases and J gave up 0 bases, with 21 bases separating them. CDR3 in amino acids: CASSYLDGGKGSGANVLTF. CDR3 coding DNA: TGCGCCAGCAGTTACCTAGATGGGGGGAAAGGCTCTGGGGCCAACGTCCTGACTTTC.

In this sample, this clonotype turned up many times. A read error may account for a junction end that differs from germline. The chain recombines TRBV10-3 with TRBJ2-7; 7 nucleotides agree with TRBD1. Germline V lookup: CDR1 ENHRY, CDR2 SYGVKD. The CDR3 runs to 11 residues. The CDR3 region has the DNA TGTGCCATCAGTACAGGGGACCGCTTGAACTTC. It encodes CAISTGDRLNF.

V is TRBV20-1 and J is TRBJ2-2; maybe TRBD1 (6 bases). Germline CDR1 is DFQATT and CDR2 is SNEGSKA (reference sequence). The CDR3 sequence is 15 residues long. Trimming stripped 3 bases from V and 4 bases from J, with 15 bases between. The CDR3 spells CSASRQGKGTGELFF. CDR3 bases: TGCAGTGCTAGTAGGCAGGGGAAAGGCACCGGGGAGCTGTTTTTT.

This clonotype was counted many times. This chain connects TRBV25-1 to TRBJ1-5; TRBD1 matches at 12 bases. This CDR3 contains 14 residues. V dropped 4 bases and J dropped 9; count of bases not matched to a gene: 4. The germline CDR1 and CDR2 sequences are MGHDK and SYGVNS. CDR3 residues: CASSGGTGGLPQHF. The CDR3 DNA is TGTGCCAGCAGTGGGGGGACAGGGGGCCTGCCCCAGCATTTT.

In this sample, this clonotype turned up a few times. The chain combines TRBV20-1 with TRBJ1-1; D is unresolved. V shed 0 bases and J shed 2 bases, with 13 bases lying between them. The CDR3 is 15 amino acids. The germline V gene has CDR1 DFQATT and CDR2 SNEGSKA (reference sequence). The CDR3 region has the DNA TGCAGTGCTAGAGATGGGCAGCTCACCAACACTGAAGCTTTCTTT. This codes for CSARDGQLTNTEAFF.

In regard to this clonotype: A much larger clone sits a single nucleotide away, making a read error possible. This rearrangement joins TRBV7-9 to TRBJ2-5, with 8 bases identical to TRBD1. The V and J ends lost 5 bases and 5 bases, in that order; junction bases with no gene match: 4. This CDR3 has 13 residues. CDR1 is SEHNR and CDR2 is FQNEAQ in the germline V gene (reference sequence). CDR3 bases: TGTGCCAGCAGCGGCAGGGGGCGGGAGACCCAGTACTTC. As protein: CASSGRGRETQYF.

This clonotype was detected only once. The J gene is TRBJ2-2, the V gene TRBV15; D is unclear. There are 14 residues in the CDR3. CDR1 is LNHNV and CDR2 is YYDKDF in the germline V gene (reference sequence). V was trimmed by 0 bases and J by 0 bases, leaving 2 bases between them. The CDR3 DNA reads TGTGCCACCAGCAGAGACCCGAACACCGGGGAGCTGTTTTTT. Translated, it gives CATSRDPNTGELFF.

On this clonotype: It is likely a read error, because the conserved phenylalanine at the end of the CDR3 is missing. The V gene is TRBV15, the J gene TRBJ2-2; maybe TRBD1 (5 bases). This CDR3 has 14 amino acids. Trimming shortened V by 8 bases and J by 5 bases, and 15 bases separated the two germline ends. Germline assignment: CDR1 LNHNV and CDR2 YYDKDF (reference sequence). In nucleotides, the CDR3 is TGTGCCACCGGGTCCAGGGATAATACCGGGGAGCTGTTTTCT. This codes for CATGSRDNTGELFS.

This clonotype was recorded many times. V usage is TRBV19 and J usage is TRBJ1-1; unclear D gene. This CDR3 has 13 amino acids. The V end was cut by 7 bases, the J end by 2 bases, with 11 bases between. CDR1 LNHDA and CDR2 SQIVND come from the germline V gene (reference sequence). This CDR3 reads CASTLGFNTEAFF. CDR3 nucleotide sequence: TGTGCCAGTACGTTAGGATTCAACACTGAAGCTTTCTTT.

The chain joins TRBV6-1 to TRBJ1-5; D is unclear. Germline V gene lookup returns CDR1 MNHNS and CDR2 SASEGT. This CDR3 spans 14 amino acids. V was pared by 8 bases and J by 0 bases, with 11 bases between. The CDR3 region has the DNA TGTGCCAGCCCCACATTAGATAGCAATCAGCCCCAGCATTTT. Amino acid sequence: CASPTLDSNQPQHF.

CDR3 sequence (DNA): TGTGCCAGCAGCTTAGACAGGGGGATATACGAGCAGTACTTC. Encoded protein: CASSLDRGIYEQYF. The chain links TRBV7-9 to TRBJ2-7; 8 nucleotides match TRBD1. Germline CDR1 reads SEHNR; CDR2 reads FQNEAQ (reference sequence). With 1 base clipped from V and 4 bases from J, the junction kept 3 bases outside the gene matches. This CDR3 is 14 amino acids long.

This clonotype has more than one count but fewer than ten. This sequence joins TRBV20-1 and TRBJ2-6; D is undetermined. Germline loops: CDR1 DFQATT, CDR2 SNEGSKA (reference sequence). V was clipped by 6 bases and J by 0 bases, with 9 bases between them. The CDR3 length is 14 residues. This chain's CDR3 is CSAIGSSGANVLTF. CDR3 DNA: TGCAGTGCGATTGGATCCTCTGGGGCCAACGTCCTGACTTTC.

This clonotype was observed a handful of times. This chain uses TRBV11-2 with TRBJ2-7; D unresolved. Germline V gene sequence: CDR1 SGHAT, CDR2 FQNNGV. The CDR3 contains 15 residues. V was shortened by 1 base and J by 2 bases, with 12 bases between the two germline ends. CDR3: CASSLADARTYEQYF. As DNA, the CDR3 is TGTGCCAGCAGCTTAGCCGACGCCAGAACCTACGAGCAGTACTTC.

In regard to this clonotype: The conserved closing phenylalanine or tryptophan is absent in this CDR3, likely reflecting a read error. This chain links TRBV29-1 with TRBJ2-2; 8 positions match TRBD1. The V gene end was trimmed by 5 bases and the J gene end by 7 bases; junction bases not matched to a gene: 12. The CDR3 spans 15 residues. The germline CDR1 and CDR2 sequences are SQVTM and ANQGSEA. The CDR3 reads CSVSEEQGGGGELFL. In DNA form, the CDR3 reads TGCAGCGTTAGCGAGGAACAGGGGGGCGGCGGGGAGCTGTTTCTT.

This clonotype was recorded a few times. V usage is TRBV19 and J usage is TRBJ2-2, with TRBD1 matching over 7 bases. The CDR3 totals 13 residues. Germline CDR1 LNHDA, CDR2 SQIVND (reference sequence). After removal of 7 bases from V and 5 bases from J, the junction contained 4 bases not matched to a gene. CDR3 nucleotides: TGTGCCAGTACCCCGACAGGGACCGGGGAGCTGTTTTTT. It specifies CASTPTGTGELFF. The full variable domain, rest sourced from reference TRBV19 and TRBJ2-2, is DGGITQSPKYLFRKEGQNVTLSCEQNLNHDAMYWYRQDPGQGLRLIYYSQIVNDFQKGDIAEGYSVSREKKESFPLTVTSAQKNPTAFYLCASTPTGTGELFFGEGSRLTVL.

Of note for this clonotype: A junction boundary mismatches the germline segment, possibly from a read error. The chain couples TRBV24-1 to TRBJ1-1, with D possibly TRBD1 on 5 matching bases. Looked up from germline, CDR1 is KGHDR and CDR2 is SFDVKD. The CDR3 has 14 amino acids. The CDR3 DNA follows: TGTGCCAACAGTCCAGCCGGGGGGAGGACTGAAGCTTTCTTT. Its protein product is CANSPAGGRTEAFF.

This clonotype has only a few counts. The genes are TRBV20-1 and TRBJ2-2; perhaps TRBD2 as D (5 bases). CDR1 is DFQATT and CDR2 is SNEGSKA in the germline V gene (reference sequence). The ends were cut back, 6 bases at V and 7 bases at J, with 15 bases in the middle. This CDR3 is 13 amino acids long. CDR3 protein: CSAVRAEDGELFF. Here the CDR3 DNA reads TGCAGTGCGGTGAGGGCCGAGGACGGGGAGCTGTTTTTT.

This clonotype came up a few times. V and J are TRBV11-2 and TRBJ1-2; D ambiguous. V was shortened by 1 base and J by 4 bases, with 13 bases between the two germline ends. This CDR3 is 15 amino acids long. Per the germline V gene, CDR1 is SGHAT and CDR2 is FQNNGV. This CDR3 is CASSLGTEVFYGYTF. The DNA of the CDR3 is TGTGCCAGCAGCTTAGGTACAGAAGTGTTCTATGGCTACACCTTC.

V and J are TRBV29-1 and TRBJ1-1, with D maybe TRBD1 (6 bases). The V and J ends lost 3 bases and 3 bases respectively, with 32 bases between them. The V gene's germline CDR1 is SQVTM and CDR2 ANQGSEA. This CDR3 has 20 residues. The CDR3 sequence is CSVEPRGRTGGPDKDTEAFF. Written as DNA, the CDR3 is TGCAGCGTTGAGCCGAGAGGGCGGACCGGGGGCCCGGACAAAGACACTGAAGCTTTCTTT. Drawing the rest from reference TRBV29-1 and TRBJ1-1, the complete variable domain is SAVISQKPSRDICQRGTSLTIQCQVDSQVTMMFWYRQQPGQSLTLIATANQGSEATYESGFVIDKFPISRPNLTFSTLTVSNMSPEDSSIYLCSVEPRGRTGGPDKDTEAFFGQGTRLTVV.